The 32 T cell receptor beta chains presented below share a single source sample, sequenced in a study of response to subunit inactivated influenza vaccine. TCRdb passed the RT-PCR reads through MiXCR, listing each CDR3 protein once. The sample has roughly 540,000 distinct CDR3 sequences; 20% to 25% are singletons. In addition, the sample was reused for a study of T cells expressing NK-cell markers. That work states: A 5'RACE template switching approach incorporating UMIs was used to make TCR beta cDNA.

Sequencing used CD4+ T cells sorted from PBMCs, obtained approximately 13 days after vaccination. The receptors originated from a man aged 50-59 years who received an inactivated influenza vaccine.

This clonotype occurred a few times. The CDR3 spells CASSSGGLLGNEQFF. For the CDR3, the DNA is TGTGCCAGCAGCTCCGGGGGGCTATTAGGCAATGAGCAGTTCTTC. V usage is TRBV7-2 and J usage is TRBJ2-1; possibly TRBD2 for D (7 bases). V shed 4 bases and J shed 6 bases, with 16 bases lying between them. CDR1 and CDR2 (germline): SGHTA, FQGNSA. The CDR3 spans 15 residues. The full variable domain, completed using reference TRBV7-2 and TRBJ2-1, is GAGVSQSPSNKVTEKGKDVELRCDPISGHTALYWYRQSLGQGLEFLIYFQGNSAPDKSGLPSDRFSAERTGGSVSTLTIQRTQQEDSAVYLCASSSGGLLGNEQFFGPGTRLTVL.

Only a few counts were recorded for this clonotype. V and J are TRBV29-1 and TRBJ2-5; D ambiguous. From germline, CDR1 is SQVTM and CDR2 ANQGSEA. The CDR3 is made up of 11 amino acids. V was cut by 7 bases and J by 5 bases, with 11 bases left in between. CDR3 sequence: CSAGFGETQYF. In DNA form, the CDR3 reads TGCAGCGCCGGCTTTGGTGAGACCCAGTACTTC.

The chain links TRBV6-1 to TRBJ2-2; perhaps TRBD2 as D (7 bases). The CDR3 is 15 residues long. The ends were cut back, 7 bases at V and 4 bases at J, with 16 bases in the middle. The germline CDR1 and CDR2 sequences are MNHNS and SASEGT. The CDR3 loop is CASNGGAPGTGELFF. In DNA form, the CDR3 reads TGTGCCAGCAATGGGGGGGCCCCCGGCACCGGGGAGCTGTTTTTT.

The V call is TRBV4-3, the J call TRBJ1-3; D is undetermined. Germline CDR1 LGHNA, CDR2 YSLEER. Trimming took 4 bases from V and 1 from J, leaving 11 bases between them. The CDR3 sequence is 15 residues long. The CDR3 is CASSPSRSSGNTIYF. The DNA for the CDR3 is TGCGCCAGCAGCCCTAGTAGGTCTTCTGGAAACACCATATATTTT.

The V call is TRBV2, the J call TRBJ2-7; unclear D gene. Trimming took 6 bases from V and 0 from J, leaving 6 bases between them. CDR3 size: 12 residues. Germline V gene data show CDR1 as SNHLY and CDR2 as FYNNEI. The DNA of the CDR3 is TGTGCCAGCAGACGAAGCTCCTACGAGCAGTACTTC. Its translation is CASRRSSYEQYF. The full variable domain, rest sourced from reference TRBV2 and TRBJ2-7, is EPEVTQTPSHQVTQMGQEVILRCVPISNHLYFYWYRQILGQKVEFLVSFYNNEISEKSEIFDDQFSVERPDGSNFTLKIRSTKLEDSAMYFCASRRSSYEQYFGPGTRLTVT.

This clonotype came up a few times. The rearrangement joins TRBV12-3 or TRBV12-4 to TRBJ1-1, with 7 bases matching TRBD1. The junction had 6 bases not matched to a gene; V was cut back by 3 bases and J by 11 bases. The CDR3 consists of 12 residues. CDR3 DNA sequence: TGTGCCAGCAGTTTCCCTCCAGGGGGGGCTTTCTTT. Translation: CASSFPPGGAFF.

J is TRBJ2-1 and V is TRBV9, with D perhaps TRBD2 (6 bases). Germline values: CDR1 SGDLS, CDR2 YYNGEE. The CDR3 has 15 amino acids. V lost 5 bases, J lost 3 bases, and 15 bases lay in between. The CDR3 DNA reads as TGTGCCAGCAGTGGTAGCGGAAACTACTACAATGAGCAGTTCTTC. Translation: CASSGSGNYYNEQFF.

This clonotype occurred a few times. This chain connects TRBV20-1 to TRBJ1-2, with 8 bases that match TRBD1. Germline CDR1 reads DFQATT; CDR2 reads SNEGSKA (reference sequence). Trimming removed 4 bases from V and 3 bases from J; junction bases left unmatched: 1. The CDR3 totals 12 residues. The CDR3 sequence is CSATQGDYGYTF. CDR3 nucleotides: TGCAGTGCTACACAGGGGGACTATGGCTACACCTTC.

This clonotype has more than one count but fewer than ten. CDR3 sequence (DNA): TGTGCCAGCAGTACCCTACGGGGGAGGGCAGCCTACGAGCAGTACTTC. It is translated as CASSTLRGRAAYEQYF. The rearrangement uses TRBV6-2 or TRBV6-3 and TRBJ2-7; 7 bases align to TRBD2. The germline V gene encodes CDR1 MNHEY and CDR2 SVGEGT. The CDR3 length is 16 residues. Trimming at V came to 5 bases and at J to 2 bases, leaving 12 bases not matched to a gene.

This clonotype has a handful of counts. The CDR3 DNA reads TGTGCCAGCAGGGGGACAGGGGTTGGGTACGAGCAGTACTTC. As protein: CASRGTGVGYEQYF. The V gene is TRBV28, the J gene TRBJ2-7; 10 nucleotides match TRBD1. This CDR3 comprises 14 residues. V lost 6 bases and J lost 4; bases outside the gene matches: 6. Germline V gene data show CDR1 as MDHEN and CDR2 as SYDVKM. The full variable domain, its missing parts supplied by reference TRBV28 and TRBJ2-7, is DVKVTQSSRYLVKRTGEKVFLECVQDMDHENMFWYRQDPGLGLRLIYFSYDVKMKEKGDIPEGYSVSREKKERFSLILESASTNQTSMYLCASRGTGVGYEQYFGPGTRLTVT.

This clonotype has just a few counts. The V gene is TRBV5-1, the J gene TRBJ2-5; TRBD2 matches 11 bases. The CDR3 has 15 residues. The germline V gene encodes CDR1 SGHRS and CDR2 YFSETQ. Germline trimming cut 2 bases from V and 3 bases from J; bases unmatched to any gene: 3. In nucleotides, the CDR3 is TGCGCCAGCAGCTTCGGGACTAGCGGTGAAGAGACCCAGTACTTC. Amino acid sequence: CASSFGTSGEETQYF.

Only a few counts were recorded for this clonotype. V usage is TRBV2 and J usage is TRBJ2-1; TRBD2 aligns across 9 bases. With 8 bases clipped from V and 9 bases from J, the junction kept 11 bases outside the gene matches. The CDR3 extends over 14 amino acids. Germline V gives CDR1 SNHLY, CDR2 FYNNEI. Written as DNA, the CDR3 is TGTGCCAGCTCGGGCGGCGGGGGGGCCACTGAGCAGTTCTTC. It translates to CASSGGGGATEQFF.

Only a few counts were recorded for this clonotype. The gene calls are TRBV9 and TRBJ1-4; D gene unclear. The CDR3 spans 15 residues. CDR1 is SGDLS and CDR2 is YYNGEE in the germline V gene. The ends were cut back, 3 bases at V and 0 bases at J, with 9 bases in the middle. CDR3 in DNA: TGTGCCAGCAGCGCGCAGGTGGCAACTAATGAAAAACTGTTTTTT. Encoded protein: CASSAQVATNEKLFF.

This clonotype was seen more than once but under ten times. V and J are TRBV5-5 and TRBJ2-6; D is unclear. The CDR3 has 15 residues. V gave up 4 bases and J gave up 0 bases, with 8 bases separating them. Germline lookup yields CDR1 SGHKS and CDR2 YYEKEE (reference sequence). In DNA form, the CDR3 reads TGTGCCAGCAGCCCTGCTATCTCTGGGGCCAACGTCCTGACTTTC. Amino acid sequence: CASSPAISGANVLTF.

The chain couples TRBV28 to TRBJ2-7; 7 nucleotides line up with TRBD1. Germline values: CDR1 MDHEN, CDR2 SYDVKM. This CDR3 comprises 15 residues. Trimming cost V 5 bases and J 3 bases; bases outside gene matches: 10. CDR3 protein: CASSVTGVFGYEQYF. Written as DNA, the CDR3 is TGTGCCAGCAGTGTAACAGGGGTCTTCGGCTACGAGCAGTACTTC.

The J gene is TRBJ2-1, the V gene TRBV5-1; 10 bases line up with TRBD2. V lost 2 bases to trimming and J lost 6 bases; unmatched junction nucleotides: 17. Per the germline V gene, CDR1 is SGHRS and CDR2 is YFSETQ. This CDR3 has 19 amino acids. The CDR3 region is CASSFTKTSGAGGFNEQFF. The CDR3 DNA sequence: TGCGCCAGCAGCTTCACTAAAACTAGCGGGGCAGGGGGTTTCAATGAGCAGTTCTTC.

The chain carries TRBV9 and TRBJ2-3; the match to TRBD1 covers 7 bases. Trimming took 4 bases from V and 2 from J; bases not matched to a gene: 7. Germline values: CDR1 SGDLS, CDR2 YYNGEE. This CDR3 region has 15 residues. The CDR3 sequence: CASSPGQVYTDTQYF. In DNA, the CDR3 is TGTGCCAGCAGCCCAGGACAGGTTTACACAGATACGCAGTATTTT.

This clonotype was recorded only once. This rearrangement joins TRBV28 to TRBJ2-7, with 9 bases aligning to TRBD1. There are 16 residues in the CDR3. Germline values: CDR1 MDHEN, CDR2 SYDVKM. Trimming cost V 2 bases and J 3 bases; bases outside gene matches: 8. The CDR3 spells CASSLAPGTGIYEQYF. The DNA of the CDR3 is TGTGCCAGCAGTTTAGCACCCGGGACAGGGATCTACGAGCAGTACTTC.

The CDR3 region is CASSRDRGFDYTF. Here the CDR3 DNA reads TGTGCCAGCAGCCGGGACAGGGGTTTTGACTACACCTTC. The V call is TRBV7-2, the J call TRBJ1-2, with 10 bases that match TRBD1. There are 13 residues in the CDR3. The V segment lost 5 bases and the J segment 10 bases; nucleotides outside the gene matches: 7. Germline V gene sequence: CDR1 SGHTA, CDR2 FQGNSA.

This clonotype was counted only a few times. The chain joins TRBV29-1 to TRBJ1-1; 8 positions match TRBD1. This CDR3 has 14 residues. V shed 6 bases and J 1 base; nucleotides not matched to a gene: 7. Germline V CDR1 and CDR2: SQVTM, ANQGSEA. CDR3 region: CSVPDRGRNTEAFF. The CDR3 bases are TGCAGCGTCCCCGACAGGGGCCGGAACACTGAAGCTTTCTTT.

This clonotype occurred many times. CDR3 nucleotide sequence: TGTGCCAGCAGCCAAGTGGCATTCGAGAGGGGGACCGGGGAGCTGTTTTTT. Translated: CASSQVAFERGTGELFF. The chain couples TRBV3-1 to TRBJ2-2; TRBD1 might be the D (6 bases). The CDR3 is 17 amino acids. Looked up from germline, CDR1 is LGHDT and CDR2 is YNNKEL (reference sequence). Trimming pared 1 base from V and 5 bases from J, leaving 17 bases between.

This clonotype was observed a handful of times. V and J are TRBV28 and TRBJ1-5; 8 bases fit TRBD1. With 5 bases clipped from V and 2 bases from J, the junction kept 11 bases outside the gene matches. The CDR3 is 17 residues long. Germline V gene lookup returns CDR1 MDHEN and CDR2 SYDVKM. The CDR3 coding sequence is TGTGCCAGCAGTCCGCGGACAGGGTTTAGCGGCAATCAGCCCCAGCATTTT. This sequence encodes CASSPRTGFSGNQPQHF.

The J gene is TRBJ2-3, the V gene TRBV9, with 8 bases lining up with TRBD2. The CDR3 consists of 16 residues. Trimming removed 4 bases from V and 3 bases from J; junction bases left unmatched: 10. Germline loops: CDR1 SGDLS, CDR2 YYNGEE. In DNA form, the CDR3 reads TGTGCCAGCAGCCCCAGTCGGGGGGGTAAAACAGATACGCAGTATTTT. Its translation: CASSPSRGGKTDTQYF.

The gene calls are TRBV6-6 and TRBJ1-5, with D unresolved. Trimming pared 10 bases from V and 0 bases from J, leaving 10 bases between. This CDR3 contains 13 residues. CDR1 and CDR2 (germline): MNHNY, SVGAGI (reference sequence). The CDR3 DNA is TGTGCCACCTACCGAGATAGCAATCAGCCCCAGCATTTT. It codes for CATYRDSNQPQHF.

The table lists this clonotype with a few counts. This chain joins TRBV5-1 and TRBJ2-5; TRBD1 matches 7 bases. V shed 0 bases, J shed 2 bases, and the junction held 4 bases outside the gene matches. The CDR3 totals 15 residues. The germline V gene encodes CDR1 SGHRS and CDR2 YFSETQ. For the CDR3, the DNA is TGCGCCAGCAGCTTGGGGCCGGGACAGCAAGAGACCCAGTACTTC. It encodes CASSLGPGQQETQYF.

CDR3 sequence reads: CASSIGGANTGELFF. CDR3 nucleotides: TGTGCCAGTAGTATAGGGGGGGCCAACACCGGGGAGCTGTTTTTT. The rearrangement links TRBV19 to TRBJ2-2; D tentatively reads TRBD1 or TRBD2 (6 bases each). The germline CDR1 and CDR2 sequences are LNHDA and SQIVND (reference sequence). The V end was cut by 1 base, the J end by 2 bases, with 8 bases between. The CDR3 contains 15 residues. The complete variable domain, with remaining parts taken from reference TRBV19 and TRBJ2-2, reads DGGITQSPKYLFRKEGQNVTLSCEQNLNHDAMYWYRQDPGQGLRLIYYSQIVNDFQKGDIAEGYSVSREKKESFPLTVTSAQKNPTAFYLCASSIGGANTGELFFGEGSRLTVL.

This chain joins TRBV10-2 and TRBJ2-1; D perhaps matches TRBD1 (6 bases). Trimming removed 4 bases from V and 0 bases from J, with 13 bases in between. The germline V gene encodes CDR1 WSHSY and CDR2 SAAADI. The CDR3 is 16 residues long. The CDR3 DNA follows: TGCGCCAGCAGTGTAGGGGGATACACCTCCTACAATGAGCAGTTCTTC. This codes for CASSVGGYTSYNEQFF.

The V call is TRBV6-1, the J call TRBJ2-4, with D perhaps matching TRBD2 (5 bases). Trimming left V 2 bases short and J 8 bases short, with 13 bases between. Per germline, CDR1 MNHNS and CDR2 SASEGT. The CDR3 sequence is 14 residues long. CDR3 nucleotides: TGTGCCAGCAGTGAACCGGGAACGAAGGACATTCAGTACTTC. It yields the protein CASSEPGTKDIQYF.

This clonotype was found once. The J gene is TRBJ2-3, the V gene TRBV27; D is uncertain. Germline V gene data show CDR1 as MNHEY and CDR2 as SMNVEV (reference sequence). The CDR3 has 15 residues. Deletions cut 3 bases from V and 7 bases from J, with 17 bases between. The CDR3 coding sequence is TGTGCCAGCAGTTTCCAACCCGGGCACACGAATACGCAGTATTTT. This gives the protein CASSFQPGHTNTQYF.

The chain is built from TRBV30 and TRBJ2-4; 7 positions match TRBD2. Germline V gene lookup returns CDR1 GTSNPN and CDR2 SVGIG (reference sequence). With 4 bases clipped from V and 3 bases from J, the junction kept 3 bases outside the gene matches. The CDR3 totals 13 residues. CDR3 in DNA: TGTGCCTGGACGGGGAGGGGCAAAAACATTCAGTACTTC. Residues: CAWTGRGKNIQYF.

The V gene is TRBV6-6, the J gene TRBJ2-7; D not certain. CDR1 MNHNY and CDR2 SVGAGI come from the germline V gene (reference sequence). The CDR3 spans 13 residues. V was pared by 5 bases and J by 0 bases, with 8 bases between. The CDR3 DNA reads as TGTGCCAGCAGTAACATCAGCTCCTACGAGCAGTACTTC. It yields the protein CASSNISSYEQYF.

The rearrangement joins TRBV12-3 or TRBV12-4 to TRBJ1-4; D perhaps matches TRBD1 (5 bases). The CDR3 spans 15 residues. V was clipped by 2 bases and J by 10 bases, with 17 bases between them. Written as DNA, the CDR3 is TGTGCCAGCAGTTTATCGACGGGACTCAATTTAAAACTGTTTTTT. The encoded protein is CASSLSTGLNLKLFF.